One sample yielded the 21 T cell receptor beta chains listed below, sequenced in a study of CD8 T cells in ankylosing spondylitis. TCRdb analysed the 5' RACE reads with MiXCR anew, one entry per CDR3 protein. The sample yields under 150,000 distinct CDR3 sequences, about 13% seen once. Sequenced: blood, either unsorted or a sorted T cell fraction (not recorded which). Receptors were obtained from a female donor with ankylosing spondylitis or in good health (not recorded which).

The chain combines TRBV27 with TRBJ1-3, with a possible D match to TRBD1 (5 bases). Trimming cost V 3 bases and J 8 bases, with 11 bases left between them. CDR3 length equals 13 residues. Germline V gene lookup returns CDR1 MNHEY and CDR2 SMNVEV (reference sequence). The CDR3 coding sequence is TGTGCCAGCAGTTTGGGGCCCGGGGACACCATATATTTT. Protein: CASSLGPGDTIYF.

This clonotype has at least ten counts. This chain links TRBV4-1 with TRBJ2-5; 11 bases are shared with TRBD2. The CDR3 has 17 amino acids. With 0 bases clipped from V and 5 bases from J, the junction kept 8 bases outside the gene matches. The germline V gene encodes CDR1 MGHRA and CDR2 YSYEKL. The CDR3 DNA is TGCGCCAGCAGCCAAGATTGGCTAGCGGGAGGTTTGGAGACCCAGTACTTC. This encodes CASSQDWLAGGLETQYF.

The genes are TRBV4-1 and TRBJ2-3, with D maybe TRBD2 (5 bases). Germline V lookup: CDR1 MGHRA, CDR2 YSYEKL. V gave up 2 bases and J gave up 1 base, with 7 bases separating them. The CDR3 has 14 residues. In nucleotides, the CDR3 is TGCGCCAGCAGCCAACCTAGCCGCACAGATACGCAGTATTTT. This translates into CASSQPSRTDTQYF.

V and J are TRBV2 and TRBJ2-5, with unresolved D. V was pared by 5 bases and J by 5 bases, with 9 bases between. Germline CDR1 is SNHLY and CDR2 is FYNNEI. The CDR3 spans 12 residues. This CDR3 reads CASSIIRETQYF. The CDR3 nucleotides read TGTGCCAGCAGTATAATACGGGAGACCCAGTACTTC. Drawing the rest from reference TRBV2 and TRBJ2-5, the complete variable domain is EPEVTQTPSHQVTQMGQEVILRCVPISNHLYFYWYRQILGQKVEFLVSFYNNEISEKSEIFDDQFSVERPDGSNFTLKIRSTKLEDSAMYFCASSIIRETQYFGPGTRLLVL.

In this sample, this clonotype turned up many times. The junction departs from germline at one end; a sequencing error may be responsible. This rearrangement joins TRBV5-1 to TRBJ2-7; D is uncertain. The CDR3 covers 11 residues. Germline V gene data show CDR1 as SGHRS and CDR2 as YFSETQ. The CDR3 is CASSLDYEQYF. The DNA for the CDR3 is TGTGCCAGCAGCTTAGATTACGAGCAGTACTTC.

Concerning this clonotype itself: The germline gene is not matched at one end of the junction; a read error may be the cause. The rearrangement links TRBV7-2 to TRBJ1-6, with 7 positions matching TRBD1. Per the germline V gene, CDR1 is SGHTA and CDR2 is FQGNSA. The CDR3 is 15 amino acids. The CDR3 region has the DNA TGTGCCAGCACCTTATCCTCAGGGGGTGTCTCACCCCTCCACTTT. It is translated as CASTLSSGGVSPLHF.

This clonotype was picked up many times. The genes are TRBV5-1 and TRBJ2-1; TRBD1 matches 8 bases. The CDR3 has 16 amino acids. V lost 4 bases and J lost 2; bases outside the gene matches: 8. The germline gives CDR1 SGHRS, CDR2 YFSETQ. The DNA for the CDR3 is TGCGCCAGCAGCCCCCGCGAGACAGGGGCCTACAATGAGCAGTTCTTC. Protein sequence: CASSPRETGAYNEQFF.

As regards this clonotype: A much larger clone lies one base from this, so it may be a read error. The chain recombines TRBV9 with TRBJ2-1, with no clear D. The CDR3 is 12 residues long. Germline loops: CDR1 SGDLS, CDR2 YYNGEE. The CDR3 sequence is CTSSAEGNEQFF. The CDR3 DNA is TGTACCAGCAGCGCCGAAGGTAATGAGCAGTTCTTC. Full variable domain (missing parts from reference TRBV9 and TRBJ2-1): DSGVTQTPKHLITATGQRVTLRCSPRSGDLSVYWYQQSLDQGLQFLIQYYNGEERAKGNILERFSAQQFPDLHSELNLSSLELGDSALYFCTSSAEGNEQFFGPGTRLTVL.

This clonotype was seen a handful of times. One junction end does not reproduce the germline sequence, and a read error may be involved. The rearrangement links TRBV7-9 to TRBJ1-2; the D is unclear. CDR3 length: 14 amino acids. In germline, CDR1 is SEHNR, CDR2 FQNEAQ (reference sequence). CDR3 protein: CASSSGGGENHQSF. The CDR3 nucleotides are TGTGCCAGCAGCTCGGGAGGAGGAGAGAACCACCAGTCCTTC.

This clonotype was counted at least ten times. This rearrangement joins TRBV15 to TRBJ2-1; D not resolved. CDR1 and CDR2 (germline): LNHNV, YYDKDF (reference sequence). V lost 0 bases, J lost 0 bases, and 27 bases lay in between. There are 22 residues in the CDR3. The CDR3: CATSRDPPWERSTVSSYNEQFF. DNA of the CDR3: TGTGCCACCAGCAGAGATCCCCCCTGGGAACGGAGCACCGTTAGCTCCTACAATGAGCAGTTCTTC.

In its sample, this clonotype was seen a few times. The rearrangement links TRBV3-1 to TRBJ2-1, with D possibly matching TRBD1 (5 bases). This CDR3 spans 15 amino acids. Germline CDR1 is LGHDT and CDR2 is YNNKEL (reference sequence). V was trimmed by 1 base and J by 4 bases, leaving 11 bases between them. Here the CDR3 DNA reads TGTGCCAGCAGCCAAGGACCCCGACAGTACAATGAGCAGTTCTTC. Protein: CASSQGPRQYNEQFF.

With respect to this clonotype: Mismatch with germline at one junction end may stem from a read error. Written as DNA, the CDR3 is TGTGCCAGCAGTGTAAGGGGTCACTGGAATGTGCAGTTCTTC. This encodes CASSVRGHWNVQFF. The chain is built from TRBV12-3 or TRBV12-4 and TRBJ2-1, with D possibly matching TRBD1 (5 bases). The CDR3 has 14 residues.

There are many counts of this clonotype. This sequence joins TRBV20-1 and TRBJ2-1, with TRBD2 identical over 11 bases. This CDR3 is 15 amino acids long. Germline CDR1 DFQATT, CDR2 SNEGSKA (reference sequence). With V trimmed by 3 bases and J by 5 bases, 6 bases remained unmatched. CDR3 loop: CSASKASGRHNEQFF. DNA for the CDR3: TGCAGTGCTAGTAAAGCTAGCGGGAGGCACAATGAGCAGTTCTTC.

The J gene is TRBJ1-2, the V gene TRBV5-1; 9 bases agree with TRBD1. This CDR3 comprises 16 residues. Germline CDR1 and CDR2: SGHRS and YFSETQ. The V and J ends lost 4 bases and 6 bases, in that order; junction bases with no gene match: 13. CDR3 loop: CASSRNVGQGINGYTF. CDR3 DNA: TGCGCCAGCAGCAGAAACGTCGGACAGGGGATAAATGGCTACACCTTC.

Regarding this clonotype: This clone may be a read error of a much larger clone one base away. This sequence joins TRBV20-1 and TRBJ2-1, with D unclear. The germline V gene encodes CDR1 DFQATT and CDR2 SNEGSKA (reference sequence). CDR3 length: 14 residues. This CDR3 is CCARRPETYNEQFF. CDR3 bases: TGCTGTGCTAGACGACCGGAAACTTACAATGAGCAGTTCTTC.

This chain connects TRBV5-1 to TRBJ2-2, with D possibly matching TRBD2 (7 bases). This CDR3 region has 15 residues. Germline CDR1 SGHRS, CDR2 YFSETQ. V was pared by 4 bases and J by 7 bases, with 17 bases between. The CDR3 DNA is TGCGCCAGCAGCCAACCCGGGGGGCGCGACGGGGAGCTGTTTTTT. It specifies CASSQPGGRDGELFF.

This clonotype appeared many times. The genes are TRBV25-1 and TRBJ2-7; the D is unclear. Germline CDR1 MGHDK, CDR2 SYGVNS. This CDR3 contains 14 residues. V dropped 1 base and J dropped 2 bases, with 9 bases sitting between them. The CDR3 reads CASSEFGRTYEQYF. The CDR3 DNA reads TGTGCCAGCAGTGAATTCGGACGGACCTACGAGCAGTACTTC.

The chain combines TRBV9 with TRBJ2-1; D may be TRBD2 (6 bases). Germline values: CDR1 SGDLS, CDR2 YYNGEE. The CDR3 runs to 15 residues. The ends were cut back, 0 bases at V and 3 bases at J, with 10 bases in the middle. The chain's CDR3 is CASSVAFGSYNEQFF. The CDR3, as DNA: TGTGCCAGCAGCGTAGCTTTCGGGAGCTACAATGAGCAGTTCTTC. Using reference TRBV9 and TRBJ2-1 for the parts outside the CDR3, the full variable domain is DSGVTQTPKHLITATGQRVTLRCSPRSGDLSVYWYQQSLDQGLQFLIQYYNGEERAKGNILERFSAQQFPDLHSELNLSSLELGDSALYFCASSVAFGSYNEQFFGPGTRLTVL.

This clonotype was seen ten or more times. V usage is TRBV20-1 and J usage is TRBJ2-2, with 8 bases that match TRBD1. The V and J ends lost 6 bases and 10 bases, in that order; junction bases with no gene match: 10. CDR1 and CDR2 (germline): DFQATT, SNEGSKA (reference sequence). The CDR3 runs to 13 residues. CDR3 sequence: CSAPGTGGAELFF. CDR3 DNA: TGCAGTGCACCCGGGACAGGAGGTGCGGAGCTGTTTTTT.

Points on this clonotype: This may be a read error: a much more frequent sequence differs by one nucleotide. The rearrangement joins TRBV20-1 to TRBJ1-2; D not certain. This CDR3 comprises 13 residues. Germline V lookup: CDR1 DFQATT, CDR2 SNEGSKA (reference sequence). The CDR3 DNA is TGCAGTGTTAGAGTGGAGGGTACCTATGGCTACACCTTC. This gives the protein CSVRVEGTYGYTF.

The rearrangement joins TRBV5-1 to TRBJ1-5, with TRBD1 matching over 7 bases. Germline V lookup: CDR1 SGHRS, CDR2 YFSETQ. The CDR3 covers 15 residues. Trimming removed 4 bases from V and 2 bases from J; junction bases left unmatched: 6. The CDR3 region is CASSPMGTGNQPQHF. In DNA form, the CDR3 reads TGCGCCAGCAGCCCCATGGGGACAGGCAATCAGCCCCAGCATTTT.